This TCR beta chain was profiled in a study of blood T cell repertoires in COVID-19. J lost 6 bases, V lost 4 bases, and 11 bases had no gene match. This CDR3 is 16 amino acids long. From germline, CDR1 is SGHRS and CDR2 YFSETQ. Data came from immunoSEQ multiplex PCR; TCRdb stores just in-frame clones and leaves some out. Among 320,000 or so clones listed, approximately 91% were seen once. Source material: PBMCs or T cells enriched from blood (not recorded which). The TCR originated in a man in his sixties who had recovered from COVID-19. The chain combines TRBV5-1 with TRBJ2-1; 9 nucleotides line up with TRBD1. In nucleotides, the CDR3 is TGCGCCAGCAGCCCCGCGCCACAGGGGGCAAGCAATGAGCAGTTCTTC. Its protein product is CASSPAPQGASNEQFF.